Each of the 18 T cell receptor beta chains below was sequenced from the same sample in a study of shared clonotypes between healthy human individuals (dated by TCRdb to 2020 to 2021). The method behind the library was the immunoSEQ multiplex PCR assay. TCRdb retrieved this table from immuneACCESS and kept in-frame rearrangements only. Not all clones are present; in checked studies, unresolved V genes account for under half, and no reason is known for the remainder. For this sample there are roughly 1,100,000 clones; about 76% appear just once. Of the sample, about 1.5% falls within the top ten clones. Sequenced material: memory CD4+ T cells sorted from blood. The cell subset or site label of this sample denotes: CD45RA-negative fraction. Receptor source: a man between 18 and 29 years old in good health.

This clone was picked up a small number of times. The rearrangement joins TRBV10-2 to TRBJ2-1; TRBD1 might be the D (5 bases). The CDR3 length is 15 residues. V was clipped by 8 bases and J by 2 bases, with 16 bases between them. The V gene's germline CDR1 is WSHSY and CDR2 SAAADI. CDR3 in amino acids: CASLLQVSPYNEQFF. For the CDR3, the DNA is TGCGCCAGCTTACTACAGGTTAGCCCCTACAATGAGCAGTTCTTC.

The rearrangement joins TRBV10-3 to TRBJ2-7; 10 bases map to TRBD2. The CDR3 length is 15 residues. The germline gives CDR1 ENHRY, CDR2 SYGVKD. Trimming removed 4 bases from V and 3 bases from J; junction bases left unmatched: 6. CDR3 DNA: TGTGCCATCAGTGGGACTAGCGGCGGCGTCTACGAGCAGTACTTC. Its translation is CAISGTSGGVYEQYF.

The chain combines TRBV7-9 with TRBJ1-6; D remains unclear. Germline CDR1 is SEHNR and CDR2 is FQNEAQ (reference sequence). The CDR3 totals 14 residues. V was shortened by 4 bases and J by 9 bases, with 13 bases between the two germline ends. The CDR3 spells CASSSSVEGSPLHF. As DNA, the CDR3 is TGTGCCAGCAGCTCATCCGTCGAGGGTTCACCCCTCCACTTT.

This chain joins TRBV9 and TRBJ1-3; D is uncertain. The ends were cut back, 0 bases at V and 2 bases at J, with 6 bases in the middle. Germline V CDR1 and CDR2: SGDLS, YYNGEE. The CDR3 runs to 14 residues. Here the CDR3 DNA reads TGTGCCAGCAGCGTAGCAAAAGCTGGAAACACCATATATTTT. Translated, it gives CASSVAKAGNTIYF.

This sequence joins TRBV12-5 and TRBJ2-1, with 8 bases aligning to TRBD2. The J segment lost 5 bases and the V segment lost 0 bases, leaving 6 bases of the junction unmatched. Germline assignment: CDR1 LGHNT and CDR2 FRNRAP. This CDR3 has 16 residues. The CDR3, as DNA: TGTGCTAGTGGTTTGGTACCGGGACTAGTTCACAATGAGCAGTTCTTC. Translated: CASGLVPGLVHNEQFF. Drawing the rest from reference TRBV12-5 and TRBJ2-1, the complete variable domain is DARVTQTPRHKVTEMGQEVTMRCQPILGHNTVFWYRQTMMQGLELLAYFRNRAPLDDSGMPKDRFSAEMPDATLATLKIQPSEPRDSAVYFCASGLVPGLVHNEQFFGPGTRLTVL.

V and J are TRBV6-6 and TRBJ2-5; either TRBD1 or TRBD2 may supply D (5 bases each). Per germline, CDR1 MNHNY and CDR2 SVGAGI (reference sequence). CDR3 length: 12 amino acids. Trimming shortened V by 11 bases and J by 5 bases, and 15 bases separated the two germline ends. The chain's CDR3 is CAGKGRDETQYF. Here the CDR3 DNA reads TGTGCCGGAAAAGGCAGGGACGAGACCCAGTACTTC.

The rearrangement uses TRBV19 and TRBJ2-1; D is unresolved. Per germline, CDR1 LNHDA and CDR2 SQIVND (reference sequence). V lost 5 bases to trimming and J lost 1 base, with 3 bases between them. The CDR3 contains 12 residues. This CDR3 is CASSPSYNEQFF. Here the CDR3 DNA reads TGTGCCAGTAGTCCGTCCTACAATGAGCAGTTCTTC.

In this sample, this clone turned up a few times. The chain combines TRBV6-1 with TRBJ1-4; D may be TRBD1 (5 bases). In germline, CDR1 is MNHNS, CDR2 SASEGT. The CDR3 is made up of 15 amino acids. Between the trimmed V and J ends, which lost 5 bases and 7 bases, there was a span of 17 bases. CDR3 sequence: CASSPRGGMVEKLFF. In nucleotides, the CDR3 is TGTGCCAGCAGTCCTCGTGGGGGTATGGTTGAAAAACTGTTTTTT.

The chain recombines TRBV18 with TRBJ2-1, with D perhaps assigned TRBD1 or TRBD2 (5 bases each). This CDR3 is 15 amino acids long. Trimming shortened V by 4 bases and J by 8 bases, and 18 bases separated the two germline ends. Germline CDR1 and CDR2: KGHSH and LQKENI. CDR3 nucleotides: TGTGCCAGCTCACGGGGACCGACGGAGTTGGATGAGCAGTTCTTC. Its protein is CASSRGPTELDEQFF.

The chain has TRBV2 and TRBJ1-4; 9 bases agree with TRBD1. V lost 6 bases, J lost 3 bases, and 2 bases stayed unmatched. Germline V CDR1 and CDR2: SNHLY, FYNNEI. CDR3 size: 14 residues. CDR3 sequence: CASRGQGPNEKLFF. For the CDR3, the DNA is TGTGCCAGCAGGGGACAGGGTCCTAATGAAAAACTGTTTTTT.

Only one count was recorded for this clone. This chain links TRBV7-9 with TRBJ2-1, with D uncertain. This CDR3 region has 10 residues. Trimming removed 5 bases from V and 9 bases from J, with 5 bases in between. Per the germline V gene, CDR1 is SEHNR and CDR2 is FQNEAQ (reference sequence). This CDR3 is CASSLLEQFF. The CDR3 nucleotides are TGTGCCAGCAGCCTCCTTGAGCAGTTCTTC.

The chain combines TRBV6-5 with TRBJ2-7, with D perhaps TRBD1 (6 bases). The CDR3 contains 15 residues. Trimming left V 6 bases short and J 0 bases short, with 15 bases between. Germline V gene lookup returns CDR1 MNHEY and CDR2 SVGAGI. The CDR3 region has the DNA TGTGCCAGCAGCCTCCGGGACACCGGCTCCTACGAGCAGTACTTC. It is translated as CASSLRDTGSYEQYF.

The chain joins TRBV5-1 to TRBJ1-2, with D unclear. CDR1 is SGHRS, CDR2 YFSETQ, per germline. CDR3 length: 16 amino acids. V shed 0 bases and J shed 3 bases, with 15 bases lying between them. The CDR3 nucleotides read TGCGCCAGCAGCTTGGTAGGCCTTAATACCGACTATGGCTACACCTTC. Protein sequence: CASSLVGLNTDYGYTF.

J is TRBJ1-1 and V is TRBV5-1, with 9 bases matching TRBD1. J lost 5 bases, V lost 2 bases, and 7 bases had no gene match. The V gene's germline CDR1 is SGHRS and CDR2 YFSETQ. This CDR3 is built from 15 residues. The CDR3 DNA is TGCGCCAGCAGCTTAGGACAGGGGTTGTGGACTGAAGCTTTCTTT. This encodes CASSLGQGLWTEAFF.

This clone was detected only once. V usage is TRBV5-5 and J usage is TRBJ2-3; maybe TRBD1 (6 bases). The CDR3 is 16 amino acids. Germline-derived CDR1 and CDR2 are SGHKS and YYEKEE (reference sequence). With 2 bases removed from V and 3 bases from J, the gap between germline ends came to 16 bases. Written as DNA, the CDR3 is TGTGCCAGCAGCTTATTTTTGGGACAAAAAACAGATACGCAGTATTTT. Protein: CASSLFLGQKTDTQYF.

The rearrangement joins TRBV5-4 to TRBJ2-5; a possible D gene is TRBD1 (6 bases). Trimming stripped 1 base from V and 0 bases from J, with 7 bases between. The germline CDR1 and CDR2 sequences are SGHNT and YYREEE (reference sequence). The CDR3 sequence is 14 residues long. This CDR3 reads CASSLRTDQETQYF. The CDR3 region has the DNA TGTGCCAGCAGCTTGCGGACAGACCAAGAGACCCAGTACTTC.

This clone was counted between two and nine times. CDR3 sequence reads: CASSPGDSTYNEQFF. CDR3 bases: TGCGCCAGCAGCCCAGGGGACAGTACCTACAATGAGCAGTTCTTC. The chain carries TRBV5-1 and TRBJ2-1; 7 nucleotides line up with TRBD1. V trimming: 4 bases; J trimming: 2 bases; junction bases outside the gene matches: 6. CDR3 length: 15 amino acids. Germline CDR1 and CDR2: SGHRS and YFSETQ.

This clone was seen just once. This chain joins TRBV5-1 and TRBJ2-1, with D perhaps given as TRBD1 or TRBD2 (5 bases each). Between the trimmed V and J ends, which lost 1 base and 8 bases, there was a span of 10 bases. The CDR3 is made up of 13 amino acids. The germline gives CDR1 SGHRS, CDR2 YFSETQ. The CDR3, as DNA: TGCGCCAGCAGCTTGCGGGACGAAGATGAGCAGTTCTTC. Protein product: CASSLRDEDEQFF.